The rows below give T cell receptor beta chains drawn from one sample of a study of CD8 T cells in ankylosing spondylitis. Using its own MiXCR run on the 5' RACE reads, TCRdb lists one record per CDR3 protein. The sample has 35,000 or so distinct CDR3 sequences, 6% seen once. The specimen sequenced was blood, either unsorted or a sorted T cell fraction (not recorded which). Receptor source: a male donor with ankylosing spondylitis or in good health (not recorded which). CDR3s include the opening cysteine and the closing phenylalanine or tryptophan. D genes are given only for firm matches. Expanded clones get a size class; other rows say once, few or many, or leave the size out.

j_call | v_call | clone_size | cdr3_length | d_call | cdr3_aa | cdr3_nt
TRBJ2-4 | TRBV18 | many | 17 | TRBD1 | CASSPIGTGGPNDIQYF | TGTGCCAGCTCACCAATTGGGACAGGGGGTCCCAACGACATTCAGTACTTC
TRBJ2-7 | TRBV7-2 | - | 15 | - | CASSLLSRASYEQYF | TGTGCCAGCAGCTTATTGTCAAGAGCCTCCTACGAGCAGTACTTC
TRBJ2-1 | TRBV4-1 | many | 13 | - | CASSQTPTNEQFF | TGCGCCAGCAGCCAGACGCCTACCAATGAGCAGTTCTTC
TRBJ1-2 | TRBV5-1 | many | 14 | - | CASSWEDHNYGYTF | TGCGCCAGCAGCTGGGAGGACCACAACTATGGCTACACCTTC
TRBJ1-1 | TRBV4-2 | many | 12 | - | CASSQDEPETFF | TGTGCCAGCAGCCAAGACGAACCGGAAACTTTCTTT
TRBJ1-5 | TRBV7-2 | - | 13 | - | CASSFWSNQPQHF | TGTGCCAGCAGCTTCTGGAGCAATCAGCCCCAGCATTTT
TRBJ2-1 | TRBV9 | many | 15 | - | CASSLKGNSGHEQFF | TGTGCCAGCAGCCTCAAAGGGAATAGCGGCCATGAGCAGTTCTTC
TRBJ2-5 | TRBV28 | many | 15 | TRBD1 | CASDSLTGGQETQYF | TGTGCCAGCGATTCACTTACAGGGGGTCAAGAGACCCAGTACTTC
TRBJ2-6 | TRBV28 | many | 17 | - | CASSLPQGSSGANVLTF | TGTGCCAGCAGTTTACCGCAGGGTAGTTCTGGGGCCAACGTCCTGACTTTC
TRBJ2-3 | TRBV12-3/TRBV12-4 | many | 17 | TRBD2 | CATDPGLAISGTDTQYF | TGTGCCACCGATCCCGGACTAGCGATCAGTGGAACAGATACGCAGTATTTT
TRBJ2-7 | TRBV12-3/TRBV12-4 | - | 15 | - | CASSLGDSALYEQYF | TGTGCCAGCAGTTTGGGAGACAGCGCGCTCTACGAGCAGTACTTC
TRBJ2-7 | TRBV6-6 | many | 14 | TRBD2 | CASSTGLADYEQYF | TGTGCCAGCAGTACGGGACTAGCGGACTACGAGCAGTACTTC
TRBJ2-2 | TRBV6-2/TRBV6-3 | many | 12 | - | CAGKLRTGELFF | TGTGCCGGGAAACTTCGCACCGGGGAGCTGTTTTTT
TRBJ1-1 | TRBV12-3/TRBV12-4 | many | 14 | TRBD1 | CASSLSQGWTEAFF | TGTGCCAGCAGCCTTTCACAGGGGTGGACTGAAGCTTTCTTT
TRBJ1-2 | TRBV20-1 | many | 13 | TRBD1 | CSASDRGRGGYTF | TGCAGTGCTAGCGACAGGGGCCGGGGTGGCTACACCTTC
TRBJ2-2 | TRBV19 | - | 13 | - | CASSIGVGGELFF | TGTGCCAGTAGTATCGGTGTGGGCGGGGAGCTGTTTTTT
TRBJ1-1 | TRBV11-2 | many | 19 | - | CASSSKPRAGPFGGTEAFF | TGTGCCAGCAGCTCGAAACCCCGGGCCGGGCCATTCGGAGGGACTGAAGCTTTCTTT
TRBJ2-1 | TRBV30 | many | 14 | - | CAWNPDLTSNEQFF | TGTGCCTGGAATCCGGACTTAACCAGCAATGAGCAGTTCTTC
TRBJ2-2 | TRBV29-1 | many | 14 | - | CSVGRGPNTGELFF | TGCAGCGTCGGCCGGGGTCCGAACACCGGGGAGCTGTTTTTT
TRBJ2-5 | TRBV5-1 | - | 13 | - | CANRRSPQETQYF | TGCGCCAACCGACGGAGCCCCCAAGAGACCCAGTACTTC
TRBJ2-7 | TRBV9 | many | 14 | - | CASSEGPRPYEQYF | TGTGCCAGCAGCGAGGGGCCGCGGCCCTACGAGCAGTACTTC
TRBJ2-2 | TRBV2 | many | 13 | - | CASTSLGNGELFF | TGTGCCAGCACTAGCTTGGGAAACGGGGAGCTGTTTTTT
TRBJ2-5 | TRBV5-1 | many | 14 | - | CASSLRGFGETQYF | TGCGCCAGCAGCTTGAGGGGTTTCGGAGAGACCCAGTACTTC
TRBJ2-5 | TRBV20-1 | many | 14 | TRBD1 | CSARKAGGGETQYF | TGCAGTGCTAGAAAGGCAGGGGGCGGGGAGACCCAGTACTTC
TRBJ2-3 | TRBV7-8 | many | 16 | - | CASTYTRVRLTDTQYF | TGTGCCAGCACCTATACCCGGGTGCGGCTCACAGATACGCAGTATTTT
TRBJ2-1 | TRBV7-7 | many | 13 | - | CASSLRSGGEQFF | TGTGCTAGCAGCTTAAGGTCTGGTGGTGAGCAGTTCTTC
TRBJ2-7 | TRBV12-3/TRBV12-4 | many | 15 | - | CASKSSAGPSYEQYF | TGTGCCAGCAAATCGTCGGCGGGGCCCTCCTACGAGCAGTACTTC
TRBJ1-3 | TRBV12-3/TRBV12-4 | many | 16 | - | CASSFGTGTTGNTIYF | TGTGCCAGCAGTTTTGGTACAGGGACGACTGGAAACACCATATATTTT
TRBJ2-3 | TRBV11-2 | few | 15 | - | CASSSTGTFTDTQYF | TGTGCCAGCAGCTCCACCGGGACTTTCACAGATACGCAGTATTTT
TRBJ1-5 | TRBV20-1 | many | 13 | - | CSAHRYSNQPQHF | TGCAGTGCGCACCGTTATAGCAATCAGCCCCAGCATTTT
TRBJ2-5 | TRBV6-2/TRBV6-3 | - | 13 | - | CASSGTTMATQYF | TGTGCCAGCAGTGGGACAACGATGGCGACCCAGTACTTC
TRBJ2-2 | TRBV5-1 | many | 15 | TRBD2 | CASSLGLAGPGELFF | TGCGCCAGCAGCTTAGGACTAGCCGGACCCGGGGAGCTGTTTTTT
TRBJ1-6 | TRBV7-9 | many | 13 | - | CASSLAQDSPLHF | TGTGCCAGCAGCTTAGCGCAAGATTCACCCCTCCACTTT
TRBJ2-1 | TRBV27 | many | 16 | - | CASSLRGRSSYNEQFF | TGTGCCAGCAGTTTAAGAGGCCGGAGCTCCTACAATGAGCAGTTCTTC
TRBJ2-6 | TRBV18 | - | 17 | - | CASSPMGRHSGANVLTF | TGTGCCAGCTCACCGATGGGGAGGCACTCTGGGGCCAACGTCCTGACTTTC
TRBJ1-4 | TRBV7-9 | many | 13 | - | CASSLGVGQKLFF | TGTGCCAGCAGCTTAGGAGTCGGACAGAAACTGTTTTTT
TRBJ2-1 | TRBV28 | many | 18 | TRBD2 | CASSFWTSGPTVYNEQFF | TGTGCCAGCAGTTTTTGGACTAGCGGGCCAACAGTCTACAATGAGCAGTTCTTC
TRBJ2-6 | TRBV29-1 | medium-sized | 16 | - | CSVARDTDSGANVLTF | TGCAGCGTTGCCCGGGACACAGACTCTGGGGCCAACGTCCTGACTTTC
TRBJ2-1 | TRBV19 | many | 12 | - | CASDIAPGVQFF | TGTGCCAGCGACATCGCCCCGGGTGTGCAGTTCTTC
TRBJ2-7 | TRBV6-1 | many | 14 | - | CASSETVSSYEQYF | TGTGCCAGCAGTGAGACAGTTTCCTCCTACGAGCAGTACTTC
TRBJ2-5 | TRBV3-1 | many | 13 | TRBD2 | CASSQRGGETQYF | TGTGCCAGCAGCCAGCGGGGGGGGGAGACCCAGTACTTC
TRBJ2-7 | TRBV7-9 | medium-sized | 14 | - | CASSLAGVGYEQYF | TGTGCCAGCAGCTTAGCGGGGGTAGGCTACGAGCAGTACTTC
TRBJ2-7 | TRBV7-9 | few | 12 | - | CASSRDGYEQYF | TGTGCCAGCAGCCGGGACGGCTACGAGCAGTACTTC
TRBJ1-4 | TRBV5-4 | - | 14 | TRBD1 | CASSWDRGREKLFF | TGTGCCAGCAGCTGGGACAGGGGACGGGAAAAACTGTTTTTT
TRBJ2-1 | TRBV27 | many | 15 | TRBD2 | CASSLSVAGYNEQFF | TGTGCCAGCAGTTTATCCGTAGCGGGTTACAATGAGCAGTTCTTC
TRBJ1-5 | TRBV7-8 | many | 15 | - | CASSLSGAGNQPQHF | TGTGCCAGCAGCTTAAGTGGGGCGGGCAATCAGCCCCAGCATTTT